The entry below describes one TCR beta chain. The target antigen is unknown. This table comes from immunoSEQ multiplex PCR, and its TCRdb copy is limited to in-frame clones, with some not included. The sample records about 130,000 clones, roughly 92% being singletons. The data derive from a study of T cell responses to AZD1222 COVID-19 vaccine. Study summary: Whether given at about 4 or about 12 weeks, second doses were pooled. Study results and caveats: The study found Spike-specific TCR breadth and depth rose after two AZD1222 doses. Only six people who got AZD1222 tested seropositive at baseline. Targeting of unmutated variant regions was reportedly seen in nearly half of spike-specific TCRs.

The CDR3 loop spans 13 amino acids. Unmatched junction bases numbered 1, after V lost 3 bases and J lost 2 bases. Germline assignment: CDR1 SGDLS and CDR2 YYNGEE. The origin of this receptor is an adult in good health. The chain recombines TRBV9 with TRBJ2-5; TRBD2 matches 7 bases. The sample here was peripheral blood, taken on day 0 of AZD1222 vaccination. The CDR3 is CASSGDYQETQYF. In DNA form, the CDR3 reads TGTGCCAGCAGCGGGGACTATCAAGAGACCCAGTACTTC. Full variable domain (remainder filled in from reference TRBV9 and TRBJ2-5): DSGVTQTPKHLITATGQRVTLRCSPRSGDLSVYWYQQSLDQGLQFLIQYYNGEERAKGNILERFSAQQFPDLHSELNLSSLELGDSALYFCASSGDYQETQYFGPGTRLLVL.